Listed here are 4 T cell receptor beta chains from one sample, sequenced in a study of T cells expressing NK-cell markers. TCRdb re-called the 5' RACE reads and gives one entry per CDR3 protein, without DNA. The sample has fewer than 550,000 distinct CDR3 sequences, and its top ten clones hold under 1.5%. The sample taken for sequencing was blood T cells: a sorted CD56 or NKG2C T cell subset, CD4+ or CD8+ T cells, or bulk PBMC T cells (not recorded which). The receptors originated from a woman aged 50 to 60 in good health.

The chain joins TRBV20-1 to TRBJ2-7; with no DNA, the TCRdb D assignment of TRBD2 cannot be verified. Looked up from germline, CDR1 is DFQATT and CDR2 is SNEGSKA (reference sequence). The CDR3 is 12 amino acids. The CDR3 loop reads CSATLAGAEQYF.

V and J are TRBV13 and TRBJ2-1; TCRdb selects TRBD1, and the lack of DNA leaves this call unchecked. The CDR3 runs to 14 residues. CDR1 is PRHDT and CDR2 is FYEKMQ in the germline V gene (reference sequence). CDR3 residues: CASSPGSVYNEQFF.

The chain links TRBV10-3 to TRBJ1-1. CDR1 is ENHRY and CDR2 is SYGVKD in the germline V gene. The CDR3 runs to 15 residues. The chain's CDR3 is CAISELTGTNTEAFF.

The chain recombines TRBV19 with TRBJ2-5; absent DNA, TCRdb's TRBD1 call cannot be checked. The CDR3 extends over 17 amino acids. Looked up from germline, CDR1 is LNHDA and CDR2 is SQIVND (reference sequence). CDR3 amino acids: CASSLPSGTGGEETQYF.